A selection of T cell receptor beta chains follows, all from one sample in a study of blood T cells in healthy people across ages. TCRdb reanalysed the 5' RACE reads using MiXCR and keeps one entry per CDR3 protein. The data hold around 710,000 distinct CDR3 sequences, with approximately 39% observed a single time. Specimen: blood. The receptors here all came from a woman aged 55 to 70 in good health. CDR3s include the opening cysteine and the closing phenylalanine or tryptophan. The D gene is left open where the match is weak. Part of the rows lack a size; the others show once, few, many or a class for expanded clones.

V gene,J gene,D gene,clone size,CDR3 protein,CDR3 DNA
TRBV9,TRBJ1-2,TRBD1,.,CASSVNRGLQGYTF,TGTGCCAGCAGCGTGAACAGGGGGCTGCAAGGCTACACCTTC
TRBV7-3,TRBJ2-3,TRBD2,few,CASTRRGGGADTQYF,TGTGCCAGCACCCGCCGCGGGGGTGGGGCAGATACGCAGTATTTT
TRBV20-1,TRBJ2-1,.,many,CSALSSYNEQFF,TGCAGTGCCCTAAGCTCCTACAATGAGCAGTTCTTC
TRBV5-1,TRBJ2-5,TRBD1,.,CASSQPGTGTNNEQYF,TGCGCCAGCAGCCAACCCGGGACAGGGACCAACAATGAGCAGTACTTC
TRBV6-2/TRBV6-3,TRBJ1-5,.,.,CASSYGQKISPQHF,TGTGCCAGCAGTTATGGGCAGAAAATCAGCCCCCAGCATTTT
TRBV20-1,TRBJ2-2,.,.,CSAPDITGELFF,TGCAGTGCTCCCGATATCACCGGGGAGCTGTTTTTT
TRBV4-1,TRBJ2-7,.,.,CASSQEGFKNEQYF,TGCGCCAGCAGCCAGGAAGGATTTAAAAACGAGCAGTACTTC
TRBV6-5,TRBJ2-5,TRBD1,few,CASRGQVQETQYF,TGTGCCAGCAGGGGACAGGTTCAAGAGACCCAGTACTTC
TRBV16,TRBJ2-1,TRBD1,few,CASSLAGTAEFF,TGTGCCAGCAGCCTAGCCGGGACAGCTGAGTTCTTC
TRBV5-1,TRBJ2-1,TRBD2,few,CASSLGTSGSYEQFF,TGCGCCAGCAGCTTAGGGACTAGCGGGAGCTATGAGCAGTTCTTC
TRBV7-2,TRBJ2-1,.,.,CASSLAGGPREQFF,TGTGCCAGCAGCTTAGCGGGAGGCCCCAGGGAGCAGTTCTTC